Listed below are T cell receptor beta chains from one sample, sequenced in a study of cytomegalovirus exposure and HLA in healthy donors. Produced via immunoSEQ multiplex PCR; TCRdb's table is partial and in-frame only. Of more than 95,000 clones listed, roughly 75% were seen once; the top ten hold roughly 1.9%. Sequencing was carried out using PBMCs. The source of these receptors is a woman aged 35 to 49 in good health and CMV-seronegative. The CDR3 runs from the conserved cysteine through the conserved F or W. A D gene is named only where the DNA matches it firmly.

J	D	V	CDR3	DNA
TRBJ2-5	NA	TRBV6-5	CASSWFGSAGETQYF	TGTGCCAGCAGTTGGTTCGGGTCAGCCGGGGAGACCCAGTACTTC
TRBJ2-7	TRBD1	TRBV7-2	CASSPRGRTGSYEQYF	TGTGCCAGCAGCCCTCGGGGGAGGACAGGGTCCTACGAGCAGTACTTC
TRBJ2-2	NA	TRBV27	CASSLRRQANTGELFF	TGTGCCAGCAGTTTAAGGAGACAGGCGAACACCGGGGAGCTGTTTTTT
TRBJ1-2	TRBD1	TRBV19	CASSPDRVGRGYTF	TGTGCCAGTAGCCCCGACAGGGTCGGAAGGGGCTACACCTTC
TRBJ1-6	NA	TRBV5-5	CASSLAHNNSPLHF	TGTGCCAGCAGCTTGGCCCACAATAATTCACCCCTCCACTTT
TRBJ2-5	TRBD1	TRBV27	CASSLRDRGRETQYF	TGTGCCAGCAGTTTAAGGGACAGGGGGCGAGAGACCCAGTACTTC
TRBJ2-5	NA	TRBV28	CASSLPGTPGETQYF	TGTGCCAGCAGTCTTCCCGGAACCCCGGGGGAGACCCAGTACTTC
TRBJ2-5	NA	TRBV14	CASSQELVRQETQYF	TGTGCCAGCAGCCAAGAACTAGTCCGCCAAGAGACCCAGTACTTC
TRBJ1-4	NA	TRBV19	CATTSGAKLFF	TGTGCCACCACGAGCGGCGCCAAACTGTTTTTT
TRBJ2-7	NA	TRBV29-1	CSVGSGSSYEQYF	TGCAGCGTTGGAAGCGGCAGTTCCTACGAGCAGTACTTC